This T cell receptor (beta chain) was captured by sequencing in a study of T cell changes during pregnancy in multiple sclerosis. CDR1 is MDHEN and CDR2 is SYDVKM in the germline V gene. The V gene end was trimmed by 3 bases and the J gene end by 5 bases; junction bases not matched to a gene: 15. The CDR3 covers 17 residues. Profiling relied on immunoSEQ multiplex PCR, and the TCRdb table lists in-frame clones only, not all of them. The profile shows 80,000 to 95,000 clones, about 95% of them singletons. The chain uses TRBV28 and TRBJ1-1; 7 bases agree with TRBD1. The sequence came from a female donor with multiple sclerosis, enrolled in a pregnancy study. Sequenced here: peripheral blood, sampled in the second trimester of pregnancy. CDR3 region: CASSFRDSGFLGTEAFF. DNA of the CDR3: TGTGCCAGCAGTTTTCGGGACAGCGGATTTTTGGGAACTGAAGCTTTCTTT.